One T cell receptor beta chain is described in this entry. There are a few counts of this clonotype. The specificity of this receptor is unknown. Per-nucleotide qualities are absent, and no much larger clonotype sits a single base away. The sample's treatment or condition, from its label and the paper: live attenuated yellow fever vaccine strain. At every blood-draw timepoint, two biological replicates of bulk PBMCs were collected. A standard Ficoll-Paque protocol was used to isolate PBMCs from peripheral blood. TriZol was used to extract RNA from bulk PBMCs, from CD4 and CD8 fractions, and from dextramer-positive and dextramer-negative fractions. At the junction V is shortened by 3 bases and J by 1 base, with 14 bases in between. The germline V gene encodes CDR1 DFQATT and CDR2 SNEGSKA (reference sequence). The CDR3 sequence holds 15 residues, the cysteine and phenylalanine included. The CDR3 DNA has 45 bases and is translated from base 1.

The data derive from a study of T cells after yellow fever vaccination (dated 2019 in TCRdb). Regarding the complete study: Libraries from fractions with low cell numbers were prepared with the SMART-Seq v4 Ultra Low Input RNA kit. To follow T-cell clones before and after primary and booster YFV17D yellow fever vaccination, bulk TCR alpha and beta repertoires were sequenced over time. Blood samples were taken at several timepoints before and after primary and secondary immunization, and bulk PBMC replicates and cell subsets were isolated. The cohort comprised two healthy male donors, one aged 18 to 30 and one aged 30 to 39 years. General conclusions and limits of the study: Only a couple of donors were included in the study, so the extent to which the findings can be generalized is limited. Computational filtering was needed because FACS-sorted repertoires could contain abundant contaminating clonotypes from the bulk population. Most clones expanded after primary vaccination (approximately 95% of CD4 and 70% to 90% of CD8) were re-detected after the booster, suggesting that broad memory maintenance occurred. A small fraction of clonotypes appeared in both the CD4 and CD8 compartments, likely as a result of convergent recombination. The secondary T-cell response was found to be weaker but faster than the primary response, with a peak reached on day 5 rather than on day 15.

TCR cDNA was synthesized by 5'RACE template switching, through which a universal primer site and unique molecular identifiers were introduced. cDNA synthesis was primed from both the TCR alpha and TCR beta constant segments. Two PCR steps were used to amplify libraries, with sample barcodes and sequencing adapters being added in the second step. Libraries were sequenced on Illumina HiSeq 2500 (2x100 bp) or NovaSeq (2x150 bp). Per the original workflow: MIGEC was used to demultiplex reads and collapse the reads into UMI consensus sequences, and MiXCR was used for V(D)J alignment. Clonotypes responding to the vaccine were identified with edgeR on replicate PBMC samples, with the criteria of FDR below 0.01 and a log2 fold change above 5 up to day 15. Bulk clonotypes were assigned CD4 or CD8 identity according to which sequenced CD4 or CD8 repertoire held them at higher abundance. TCRdb redid the processing of the public reads, applying fastp at Q25 and MiXCR, and retained in-frame beta chains. CDR3 protein sequences are deduplicated, and each keeps its most common genes and DNA. It is TCRdb's table, rather than the study itself, that gives the V and J calls and clone size. The sample table shows 300,000 to 450,000 distinct CDR3 sequences, and around 6.5% are seen once. About 15% of the sample is held by the ten biggest clonotypes.

The sequencing used PBMCs, collected 5 days after the yellow fever booster vaccination. This chain joins TRBV20-1 to TRBJ2-3; the D gene cannot be resolved reliably. The TCR was taken from a young man who received the YFV17D yellow fever vaccine. The bases are TGCAGTGCTAGCAGGCGGAGAGGTGGCACAGATACGCAGTATTTT. Protein translation: CSASRRRGGTDTQYF.